The clone carrying this TCR beta chain was found a few times. Sequencing was performed with immunoSEQ multiplex PCR; in TCRdb, only in-frame clones are kept and a portion is missing. Here the sample spans under 150,000 clones, nearly 85% being singletons. Germline CDR1 and CDR2: SGHTA and FQGNSA. This CDR3 contains 14 residues. Deletions cut 11 bases from V and 8 bases from J, with 19 bases between. This sample is part of a study of blood T cell repertoires in COVID-19. Study in general: Cohort 3 recovery required two negative PCRs, clearance, or symptom resolution. Acute-phase and convalescent COVID-19 samples originated in the United States, Italy and Spain.

This study enrolled people aged 18 to 89 from approximately 25 US geographic areas. Each participant's cohort was designated according to participant-reported clinical history. The sequenced sample was PBMCs or T cells enriched from blood (not recorded which). The chain uses TRBV7-2 and TRBJ2-6, with D tentatively TRBD2 (6 bases). The clonotype originates from a middle-aged man in a cohort exposed to, infected with or recovered from COVID-19 (not recorded which). The CDR3 sequence: CAGTLRGVPNVLTF. As DNA, the CDR3 is TGTGCCGGCACCCTCCGCGGGGTGCCCAACGTCCTGACTTTC. The full variable domain, completed using reference TRBV7-2 and TRBJ2-6, is GAGVSQSPSNKVTEKGKDVELRCDPISGHTALYWYRQSLGQGLEFLIYFQGNSAPDKSGLPSDRFSAERTGGSVSTLTIQRTQQEDSAVYLCAGTLRGVPNVLTFGAGSRLTVL.